These 31 T cell receptor beta chains were sequenced from one sample in a study of molecular identifiers for immune sequencing clone quantification. Using its own MiXCR run on the PCR reads, TCRdb lists one record per CDR3 protein. Among about 640,000 distinct CDR3 sequences listed, about 20% were seen once. The material sequenced was naive CD8+ T cells from blood, with Jurkat cell RNA spiked in. Indicated subset: FACS-sorted CD8+CD4-CCR7+CD45RA+ naive T cells. These receptors were collected from a human donor in good health. Some libraries in this study had Jurkat cell RNA spiked in.

This clonotype was recorded a few times. The CDR3 DNA follows: TGTGCCAGCAGTTACCGCGCTGGCGCTAGCGGGAAGGGGGTAAACAATGAGCAGTTCTTC. This translates into CASSYRAGASGKGVNNEQFF. V gene TRBV6-2 or TRBV6-3 combines with J gene TRBJ2-1; 9 bases fit TRBD2. The ends lost 2 bases at V and 5 bases at J; junction bases unmatched: 19. Germline-derived CDR1 and CDR2 are MNHEY and SVGEGT. The CDR3 has 20 residues.

The V call is TRBV7-9, the J call TRBJ2-5; TRBD2 matches at 15 bases. Germline V gene sequence: CDR1 SEHNR, CDR2 FQNEAQ (reference sequence). After removal of 5 bases from V and 5 bases from J, the junction contained 9 bases not matched to a gene. The CDR3 runs 17 residues. Written as DNA, the CDR3 is TGTGCCAGCAGCCAAAGGACTAGCGGGAGGGCCTTGGAGACCCAGTACTTC. It translates to CASSQRTSGRALETQYF.

This clonotype was observed at least ten times. This chain uses TRBV7-9 with TRBJ2-7; 9 bases line up with TRBD1. The CDR3 spans 14 residues. The V segment lost 5 bases and the J segment 7 bases; nucleotides outside the gene matches: 9. The germline V gene has CDR1 SEHNR and CDR2 FQNEAQ (reference sequence). CDR3 DNA sequence: TGTGCCAGCAGCACGGGACAGGGCTATGGAGAGCAGTACTTC. This gives the protein CASSTGQGYGEQYF. Full variable domain (remainder filled in from reference TRBV7-9 and TRBJ2-7): DTGVSQNPRHKITKRGQNVTFRCDPISEHNRLYWYRQTLGQGPEFLTYFQNEAQLEKSRLLSDRFSAERPKGSFSTLEIQRTEQGDSAMYLCASSTGQGYGEQYFGPGTRLTVT.

This clonotype was observed many times. The chain combines TRBV16 with TRBJ2-5, with a tentative D call TRBD2 (6 bases). The germline gives CDR1 KGHSY, CDR2 FQNENV. The CDR3 sequence is 13 residues long. V lost 1 base, J lost 4 bases, and 7 bases lay in between. DNA for the CDR3: TGTGCCAGCAGCCAATGGAGGGGAGAGACCCAGTACTTC. It is translated as CASSQWRGETQYF.

The V call is TRBV10-2, the J call TRBJ2-2; TRBD1 matches at 10 bases. With 6 bases clipped from V and 5 bases from J, the junction kept 9 bases outside the gene matches. The CDR3 totals 16 residues. CDR1 and CDR2 (germline): WSHSY, SAAADI. This CDR3 reads CASSEDRGRDTGELFF. CDR3 sequence (DNA): TGCGCCAGCAGCGAAGACAGGGGGCGAGATACCGGGGAGCTGTTTTTT.

This clonotype has only a few counts. This sequence joins TRBV10-3 and TRBJ2-3; 8 nucleotides align to TRBD2. V trimming: 1 base; J trimming: 3 bases; junction bases outside the gene matches: 6. The CDR3 spans 16 residues. Germline V gene data show CDR1 as ENHRY and CDR2 as SYGVKD. The DNA for the CDR3 is TGTGCCATCAGTGAGTTCGGGGGGGGTTTGACAGATACGCAGTATTTT. Amino acids: CAISEFGGGLTDTQYF.

This clonotype was recorded at least ten times. The chain is built from TRBV19 and TRBJ2-7; the D gene is possibly TRBD1 (6 bases). The germline V and J ends were trimmed by 6 bases and 3 bases, with 12 bases remaining between them. CDR3 length: 13 amino acids. The germline gives CDR1 LNHDA, CDR2 SQIVND (reference sequence). The DNA for the CDR3 is TGTGCCAGTAGCCCGACAGGATTCTACGAGCAGTACTTC. Protein product: CASSPTGFYEQYF.

A word on this clonotype: Since a much larger clone is just one base distant, this may be a read error. The chain joins TRBV5-3 to TRBJ2-5; D unclear. TRBV5-3 is known as an ORF, though its function is uncertain. The CDR3 has 13 residues. Deletions cut 9 bases from V and 0 bases from J, with 12 bases between. CDR3 DNA sequence: TGTGCCAACAGCTTGGAGTACCAAGAGACCCAGTACTTC. It translates to CANSLEYQETQYF.

Many counts were recorded for this clonotype. The DNA for the CDR3 is TGTGCCATCAGTGAGGAGGGCCACCAATACACTGAAGCTTTCTTT. Its translation: CAISEEGHQYTEAFF. This chain joins TRBV10-3 and TRBJ1-1; D gene unclear. This CDR3 comprises 15 residues. The germline gives CDR1 ENHRY, CDR2 SYGVKD. V was shortened by 2 bases and J by 3 bases, with 13 bases between the two germline ends.

Remarks on this clonotype: This could be a read error, since a much larger clone is one nucleotide away. The gene calls are TRBV7-2 and TRBJ2-2, with a weak D call TRBD2 (5 bases). The ends were cut back, 5 bases at V and 1 base at J, with 11 bases in the middle. This CDR3 region has 15 residues. The germline gives CDR1 SGHTA, CDR2 FQGNSA. In DNA form, the CDR3 reads TGTGCCAGCAGCATAGTTCGGGGGAACACCGGGGAGCTGTTTTTT. Residues: CASSIVRGNTGELFF.

The count of this clonotype is one. A read error is likely, as this CDR3 ends without the conserved phenylalanine or tryptophan. The rearrangement uses TRBV4-2 and TRBJ2-7; TRBD2 matches 8 bases. CDR3 length: 16 amino acids. Trimming took 1 base from V and 0 from J; bases not matched to a gene: 5. CDR1 LGHNA and CDR2 YNFKEQ come from the germline V gene. This CDR3 is CASSQGTSGSSYEQYL. The CDR3 region has the DNA TGTGCCAGCAGCCAAGGTACTAGCGGTAGCTCCTACGAGCAGTACCTC.

This clonotype was seen a few times. J is TRBJ1-4 and V is TRBV11-2; TRBD1 matches at 7 bases. The CDR3 covers 12 residues. CDR1 SGHAT and CDR2 FQNNGV come from the germline V gene. V lost 5 bases and J lost 8; bases outside the gene matches: 2. CDR3: CASSRDREKLFF. The CDR3 DNA reads as TGTGCCAGCAGCCGGGACAGAGAAAAACTGTTTTTT.

This clonotype appeared a few times. This chain joins TRBV13 and TRBJ2-1; 7 nucleotides line up with TRBD2. The V gene end was trimmed by 1 base and the J gene end by 10 bases; junction bases not matched to a gene: 10. This CDR3 region has 15 residues. Germline V lookup: CDR1 PRHDT, CDR2 FYEKMQ (reference sequence). CDR3 nucleotide sequence: TGTGCCAGCAGCTTAGATGGCGGGGGAAGGCGAGAGCAGTTCTTC. Translating it yields CASSLDGGGRREQFF.

This clonotype appeared a few times. V usage is TRBV13 and J usage is TRBJ1-3; D gene unclear. The CDR3 is 15 residues long. The V end was cut by 5 bases, the J end by 4 bases, with 15 bases between. Germline V CDR1 and CDR2: PRHDT, FYEKMQ (reference sequence). The CDR3 protein is CASSPPAGIGNTIYF. CDR3 coding DNA: TGTGCCAGCAGCCCCCCGGCGGGGATCGGAAACACCATATATTTT.

The chain couples TRBV7-9 to TRBJ1-1; D is uncertain. The germline V gene has CDR1 SEHNR and CDR2 FQNEAQ (reference sequence). This CDR3 is 14 amino acids long. V lost 4 bases and J lost 4, with 13 bases in between. Here the CDR3 DNA reads TGTGCCAGCAGCTCCCAAGGGCGATCCACTGAAGCTTTCTTT. Amino acids: CASSSQGRSTEAFF.

V is TRBV2 and J is TRBJ1-2, with 11 positions matching TRBD1. Germline CDR1 and CDR2: SNHLY and FYNNEI. J lost 7 bases, V lost 4 bases, and 11 bases had no gene match. The CDR3 sequence is 16 residues long. The CDR3 protein is CASSGHRDRGDCGYTF. The CDR3, as DNA: TGTGCCAGCAGTGGCCACCGGGACAGGGGGGACTGTGGCTACACCTTC.

The chain uses TRBV30 and TRBJ2-3; D may be TRBD2 (6 bases). Per germline, CDR1 GTSNPN and CDR2 SVGIG (reference sequence). V was clipped by 4 bases and J by 7 bases, with 15 bases between them. The CDR3 extends over 13 amino acids. CDR3 sequence reads: CAWTGEGLNTQYF. The CDR3 nucleotides read TGTGCCTGGACTGGTGAGGGACTGAATACGCAGTATTTT.

This clonotype was observed at least ten times. The rearrangement links TRBV19 to TRBJ1-5; D remains unclear. Germline V gene sequence: CDR1 LNHDA, CDR2 SQIVND (reference sequence). The V and J ends lost 3 bases and 2 bases respectively, with 11 bases between them. The CDR3 is 15 amino acids. Here the CDR3 reads CASSIPLGGNQPQHF. Here the CDR3 DNA reads TGTGCCAGTAGTATCCCCTTGGGAGGCAATCAGCCCCAGCATTTT.

This clonotype was observed a few times. A much larger clone lies one base from this, so it may be a read error. This sequence joins TRBV4-1 and TRBJ1-4; D may be TRBD1 (6 bases). Germline V CDR1 and CDR2: MGHRA, YSYEKL. The CDR3 covers 14 residues. The CDR3, as DNA: TGCGCCAGCAGCCAGCCGGGACAATTTGAAAAACGGTTTTTT. Translating gives CASSQPGQFEKRFF.

Many counts were recorded for this clonotype. This rearrangement joins TRBV6-5 to TRBJ2-7; 9 nucleotides match TRBD1. Germline V gives CDR1 MNHEY, CDR2 SVGAGI. This CDR3 contains 13 residues. Unmatched junction bases numbered 0, after V lost 2 bases and J lost 4 bases. CDR3 protein: CASSYGTGYEQYF. The CDR3 DNA follows: TGTGCCAGCAGTTACGGGACAGGGTACGAGCAGTACTTC.

This clonotype was seen a handful of times. The rearrangement uses TRBV6-1 and TRBJ2-5; D is perhaps TRBD2 (6 bases). The germline gives CDR1 MNHNS, CDR2 SASEGT. V lost 3 bases and J 5 bases, leaving 7 bases between the germline ends. The CDR3 is made up of 12 amino acids. CDR3: CASSDLAETQYF. CDR3 sequence (DNA): TGTGCCAGCAGTGATCTAGCGGAGACCCAGTACTTC.

On this clonotype itself: A read error may explain this, as a much larger clone is one base away. The V and J genes are TRBV20-1 and TRBJ2-3; the D gene is possibly TRBD2 (5 bases). Trimming left V 5 bases short and J 3 bases short, with 24 bases between. The germline V gene has CDR1 DFQATT and CDR2 SNEGSKA (reference sequence). CDR3 length equals 17 residues. CDR3 loop: CSAEYPGIRQTTDTQYF. CDR3 bases: TGCAGTGCTGAATATCCCGGGATTCGACAAACAACAGATACGCAGTATTTT.

In its sample, this clonotype was seen many times. This sequence joins TRBV7-3 and TRBJ1-1; TRBD1 is a possible D gene (5 bases). V was shortened by 2 bases and J by 5 bases, with 24 bases between the two germline ends. CDR3 length: 18 amino acids. CDR1 and CDR2 from the germline V gene are SGHTA and FQGTGA. The CDR3 loop reads CASSLGPGGGDEYTEAFF. CDR3 bases: TGTGCCAGCAGCTTAGGTCCGGGGGGGGGGGACGAGTATACTGAAGCTTTCTTT.

For this clonotype: A much bigger clone sits one base away, suggesting this may be a read error. The chain uses TRBV7-9 and TRBJ2-7; D is uncertain. CDR3 length: 14 amino acids. In germline, CDR1 is SEHNR, CDR2 FQNEAQ (reference sequence). The CDR3 DNA is TGTGCCAGCAGCTTAACACAGACCCCCTACGGGCAGTACTTC. Its translation: CASSLTQTPYGQYF.

This clonotype was counted at least ten times. The chain combines TRBV7-9 with TRBJ2-3; 9 nucleotides match TRBD2. Trimming took 5 bases from V and 3 from J; bases not matched to a gene: 6. CDR1 is SEHNR, CDR2 FQNEAQ, per germline (reference sequence). The CDR3 is made up of 15 amino acids. CDR3 amino acids: CASSPGLAFTDTQYF. CDR3 DNA sequence: TGTGCCAGCAGCCCCGGACTAGCGTTTACAGATACGCAGTATTTT.

The sample holds many counts of this clonotype. The V and J genes are TRBV4-1 and TRBJ2-3; D remains unclear. The CDR3 length is 14 residues. V lost 0 bases and J 5 bases, leaving 9 bases between the germline ends. CDR1 and CDR2 (germline): MGHRA, YSYEKL. The DNA of the CDR3 is TGCGCCAGCAGCCAAGATCCTCAGTTAGATACGCAGTATTTT. It codes for CASSQDPQLDTQYF.

This clonotype showed up just a few times. The chain joins TRBV11-2 to TRBJ1-1; a weak D match, TRBD1 (5 bases). Trimming cost V 3 bases and J 5 bases, with 16 bases left between them. The CDR3 extends over 15 amino acids. Germline V gives CDR1 SGHAT, CDR2 FQNNGV. The CDR3 region is CASSFGQRPGTEAFF. For the CDR3, the DNA is TGTGCCAGCAGCTTTGGACAAAGGCCAGGGACTGAAGCTTTCTTT.

This clonotype was seen a handful of times. The chain has TRBV4-1 and TRBJ2-3; TRBD2 agrees at 9 bases. In germline, CDR1 is MGHRA, CDR2 YSYEKL. Trimming removed 0 bases from V and 4 bases from J; junction bases left unmatched: 5. The CDR3 is 16 residues long. In DNA form, the CDR3 reads TGCGCCAGCAGCCAAGAGGGGGCGGGAGGGGCAGATACGCAGTATTTT. This translates into CASSQEGAGGADTQYF.

This clonotype was seen repeatedly, ten times or more. The chain couples TRBV28 to TRBJ1-1, with 7 positions matching TRBD1. The CDR3 length is 15 residues. Germline V gene data show CDR1 as MDHEN and CDR2 as SYDVKM. After removal of 5 bases from V and 3 bases from J, the junction contained 9 bases not matched to a gene. The CDR3 is CASSATGKGYTEAFF. The CDR3 region has the DNA TGTGCCAGCAGTGCGACAGGGAAGGGGTACACTGAAGCTTTCTTT.

A note on this clonotype: A much bigger clone sits one base away, suggesting this may be a read error. CDR3 sequence (DNA): TGCGCCAGCAGCTTGGACCTGGACAGGGGCGAGAACGCTGAAGCTTTCTTT. Protein: CASSLDLDRGENAEAFF. The J gene is TRBJ1-1, the V gene TRBV5-1, with TRBD1 matching 9 bases. The CDR3 has 17 amino acids. The germline gives CDR1 SGHRS, CDR2 YFSETQ.

Regarding this clonotype: This may arise from a read error, as a much more abundant clone is one base away. The chain joins TRBV5-4 to TRBJ1-3; no definite D call. This CDR3 is built from 11 residues. CDR1 and CDR2 (germline): SGHNT, YYREEE (reference sequence). The CDR3 here is CASTGGSTIYF. CDR3 DNA: TGTGCCAGCACGGGCGGAAGCACCATATATTTT. The full variable domain, completed using reference TRBV5-4 and TRBJ1-3, is ETGVTQSPTHLIKTRGQQVTLRCSSQSGHNTVSWYQQALGQGPQFIFQYYREEENGRGNFPPRFSGLQFPNYSSELNVNALELDDSALYLCASTGGSTIYFGEGSWLTVV.